This TCR beta chain emerged from a study of neurological immune-mediated disorders. The cDNA was produced through 5'RACE with 10-nucleotide random UMIs. MiXCR, run by TCRdb on the 5' RACE reads, gives a single entry per CDR3 protein. The sample consists of roughly 18,000 distinct CDR3 sequences, about 30% of them appearing once. There are many counts of this clonotype. CDR1 is SGHVS and CDR2 is FQNEAQ in the germline V gene. Trimming took 1 base from V and 6 from J, leaving 7 bases between them. The CDR3 is 12 residues long. The receptor was isolated from a man aged 45-65 years with HTLV-1-associated myelopathy (HAM/TSP). The chain employs TRBV7-8 and TRBJ2-7; D remains unclear. The sequencing input was PBMCs. The CDR3 DNA reads TGTGCCAGCAGCTTAGACCGGGTCGAGCAGTACTTC. Residues: CASSLDRVEQYF.